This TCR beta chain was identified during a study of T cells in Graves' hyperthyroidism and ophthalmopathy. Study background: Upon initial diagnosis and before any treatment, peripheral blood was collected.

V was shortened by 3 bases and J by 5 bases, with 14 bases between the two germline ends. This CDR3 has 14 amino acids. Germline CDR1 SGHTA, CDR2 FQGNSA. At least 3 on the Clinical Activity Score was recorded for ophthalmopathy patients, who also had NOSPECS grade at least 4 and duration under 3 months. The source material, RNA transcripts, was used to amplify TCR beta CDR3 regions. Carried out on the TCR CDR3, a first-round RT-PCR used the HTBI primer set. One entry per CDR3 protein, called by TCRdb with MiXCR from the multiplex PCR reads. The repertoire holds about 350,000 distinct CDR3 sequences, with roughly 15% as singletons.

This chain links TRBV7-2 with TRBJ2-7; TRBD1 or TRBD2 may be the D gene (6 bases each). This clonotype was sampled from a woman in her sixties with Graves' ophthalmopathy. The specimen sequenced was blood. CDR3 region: CASSLGGPLNEQYF. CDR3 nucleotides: TGTGCCAGCAGCTTGGGGGGCCCCCTGAACGAGCAGTACTTC.